This T cell receptor (beta chain) was obtained from a study of CXCR3-negative and CXCR3-positive naive CD8 T cells (dated by TCRdb to between 2018 and 2021). About the study as a whole: In total, some 140 million TRB reads were obtained, or roughly 1.5 +/- 0.3 million reads per library. TRBV-TRBJ cluster analysis included naive subsets from roughly 5 donors and memory cells from 3 donors. Diversity and physicochemical repertoire analyses were performed on around ten donors pooled from two independent experiments. The investigation overall reported the following: Naive CXCR3-negative and CXCR3-positive cells from the same donor showed similar TRBV-TRBJ usage, whereas memory cells showed distinct patterns. Because surface CD5, which is linked to self-reactivity in mice, was comparable between the naive subsets, TCR interaction strength was also inferred from the physicochemical properties of TRB CDR3s. Compared with CXCR3-negative naive cells, CXCR3-positive naive cells had TRB CDR3s with higher hydrophobicity (lower Kidera factor 4), lower energy, and higher strength and volume indices. Repertoire diversity was comparably high in both naive subsets but much lower in memory CD8+ T cells. Because CXCR3 expression was partially decreased after cryopreservation, freshly isolated PBMCs were used for most assays.

For every CD8+ T cell subset, some 310,000 cells were flow-sorted straight into RLT lysis buffer, and each subset was sorted in triplicate. To keep memory contaminants out, a stringent definition of naive CD8+ T cells was applied: CD45RO-CCR7+CD27+CD95-. Standard density gradient centrifugation was used to isolate peripheral blood mononuclear cells from buffy coats. A FACSAria III was used to flow-sort naive CD8+ T cells into CXCR3-negative and CXCR3-positive populations. An RNeasy Mini Kit was used to extract total RNA from the sorted cells. Reading from cysteine to phenylalanine, the CDR3 counts 13 amino acids. DNA for this receptor is not on file. The CDR1 and CDR2 encoded by the germline V gene (reference sequence) are GTSNPN and SVGIG. The sequencer was a NextSeq 550. The Human TCR Profiling Kit (MiLaboratory) was used to make UMI-labeled 5' RACE TRB cDNA libraries. cDNA synthesis used the entire amount of extracted RNA, and PCR amplification then used the entire amount of cDNA produced. Libraries were prepared in parallel using an identical number of PCR cycles. In the paper's pipeline: About 50,000 +/- 9,200 unique UMI-labeled TRB cDNA molecules per library were extracted with MIGEC and MiXCR, with at least two reads per UMI required. An average of approximately 40,000 +/- 10,000 functional in-frame TRB CDR3 nucleotide clonotypes without stop codons was found per library. After downsampling to 5000 UMI-labeled TRB molecules per sample, diversity metrics such as normalized Shannon-Wiener and Chao1 were calculated in VDJtools. Clonotype-size-weighted physicochemical properties of the central five CDR3 residues (interaction energy, strength, volume and Kidera factor 4) were computed in VDJtools. Through TCRdb reprocessing, the reads give one entry per CDR3 protein sequence; DNA is omitted. TCRdb's processing, not the study's, gives the V and J calls here. The sample's table covers more than 70,000 distinct CDR3 sequences. Of the sample, about 0.62% is held by the ten largest clones.

With regard to this clonotype: Its specific antigen is unknown.

The sequence was collected from a human donor in good health. Some clones in this sample may be carry-over from other donors' samples. The rearrangement joined TRBV30 to TRBJ2-1; TCRdb calls TRBD1, which cannot be checked without DNA. The material sequenced was naive CXCR3+ CD8+ T cells from blood. The cell subset or site label here, explained by the study, means: CD45RO-CCR7+CD27+CD95- naive CD8+ T cells expressing CXCR3 (TNR3+). The CDR3 reads as follows: CASQGASYNEQFF.